What follows are 26 T cell receptor beta chains derived from one specimen sequenced in a study of T cells in Graves' hyperthyroidism and ophthalmopathy. TCR beta CDR3 sequences were amplified from RNA transcripts. Using the HTBI primer set, a first-round RT-PCR was run on the TCR CDR3. TCRdb reprocessed the multiplex PCR reads with MiXCR, giving one entry per CDR3 protein. Among nearly 600,000 distinct CDR3 sequences, about 15% were seen once, and the ten largest hold about 5.8%. Sequences were obtained from blood. The receptors were sampled from a woman aged 30 to 39 with Graves' hyperthyroidism that later progressed to Graves' ophthalmopathy.

Many counts were recorded for this clonotype. The chain uses TRBV2 and TRBJ2-7, with D unclear. Trimming took off 0 bases at V and 1 base at J, with 7 bases between the two ends. The CDR3 runs to 14 residues. Germline V gene sequence: CDR1 SNHLY, CDR2 FYNNEI. CDR3 sequence reads: CASSEAELSYEQYF. In nucleotides, the CDR3 is TGTGCCAGCAGTGAAGCGGAATTATCCTACGAGCAGTACTTC.

The chain recombines TRBV12-3 or TRBV12-4 with TRBJ2-3; D not certain. The CDR3 is 13 amino acids. Trimming removed 8 bases from V and 0 bases from J, with 9 bases in between. Here the CDR3 reads CASVRASTDTQYF. The CDR3, as DNA: TGTGCCAGCGTGCGTGCTAGCACAGATACGCAGTATTTT.

This clonotype showed up just once. The junction departs from germline at one end; a sequencing error may be responsible. The V gene is TRBV24-1, the J gene TRBJ1-4, with 7 bases lining up with TRBD1. CDR3 length equals 14 residues. The germline gives CDR1 KGHDR, CDR2 SFDVKD. The CDR3 here is CAASEGQPNEKLFF. For the CDR3, the DNA is TGTGCCGCCAGTGAGGGACAGCCCAATGAAAAACTGTTTTTT.

This clonotype was seen only a few times. The chain recombines TRBV6-1 with TRBJ2-7; TRBD1 or TRBD2 may be the D gene (5 bases each). Germline V gene data show CDR1 as MNHNS and CDR2 as SASEGT. Trimming removed 3 bases at V and 3 bases at J, with 9 bases between. CDR3 size: 13 residues. The CDR3 DNA follows: TGTGCCAGCAGTGAGGGACCACTCTACGAGCAGTACTTC. It yields the protein CASSEGPLYEQYF.

In this sample, this clonotype turned up a few times. The chain uses TRBV20-1 and TRBJ1-4; D unclear. The CDR3 has 12 residues. CDR1 is DFQATT, CDR2 SNEGSKA, per germline (reference sequence). Trimming cost V 7 bases and J 8 bases, with 14 bases left between them. CDR3 sequence: CSVPGVLEKLFF. CDR3 DNA: TGCAGTGTTCCTGGGGTGTTGGAAAAACTGTTTTTT.

V usage is TRBV2 and J usage is TRBJ1-1, with D possibly TRBD1 on 5 matching bases. V dropped 7 bases and J dropped 1 base, with 13 bases sitting between them. There are 14 residues in the CDR3. Germline V gene data show CDR1 as SNHLY and CDR2 as FYNNEI. The CDR3 spells CASIIQGPNTEAFF. CDR3 DNA sequence: TGTGCCAGCATCATTCAGGGCCCGAACACTGAAGCTTTCTTT.

Worth noting for this clonotype: Germline is not matched at one junction end, which may reflect a read error. The V gene is TRBV19, the J gene TRBJ2-3; D is perhaps TRBD1 (6 bases). CDR1 and CDR2 (germline): LNHDA, SQIVND (reference sequence). CDR3 length: 14 residues. The CDR3 DNA sequence: TGTGCCGGTAGCCAGGAGGACAGTACAGATACGCAGTATTTT. As protein: CAGSQEDSTDTQYF.

This clonotype was observed many times. This sequence joins TRBV15 and TRBJ2-2, with D tentatively TRBD2 (5 bases). This CDR3 has 14 residues. Germline CDR1 and CDR2: LNHNV and YYDKDF (reference sequence). Trimming cost V 3 bases and J 0 bases, with 5 bases left between them. CDR3 bases: TGTGCCACCAGCAGCGGGGCGAACACCGGGGAGCTGTTTTTT. Translated: CATSSGANTGELFF.

The chain uses TRBV6-2 or TRBV6-3 and TRBJ2-7, with 13 bases aligning to TRBD2. Germline assignment: CDR1 MNHEY and CDR2 SVGEGT. Trimming took 4 bases from V and 4 from J; bases not matched to a gene: 7. The CDR3 runs 16 residues. DNA of the CDR3: TGTGCCAGCAGTTCCACGACTAGCGGGAGGTATTACGAGCAGTACTTC. Protein sequence: CASSSTTSGRYYEQYF.

This clonotype turned up a few times. The J gene is TRBJ2-5, the V gene TRBV7-2, with a weak D call TRBD2 (7 bases). The CDR3 extends over 15 amino acids. Germline CDR1 is SGHTA and CDR2 is FQGNSA. The V and J ends lost 1 base and 5 bases respectively, with 14 bases between them. The CDR3 nucleotides are TGTGCCAGCAGCTTAGTTGGGGGGGCAAAGGAGACCCAGTACTTC. Amino acids: CASSLVGGAKETQYF.

This clonotype showed up many times. This chain links TRBV12-3 or TRBV12-4 with TRBJ1-1; D gene uncertain. This CDR3 is built from 14 residues. With 5 bases removed from V and 1 base from J, the gap between germline ends came to 11 bases. CDR3 residues: CASSRIATNTEAFF. The CDR3 DNA reads as TGTGCCAGCAGTAGGATTGCCACGAACACTGAAGCTTTCTTT.

This clonotype appeared a few times. The chain uses TRBV4-2 and TRBJ1-1; D perhaps matches TRBD1 (5 bases). V dropped 2 bases and J dropped 6 bases, with 10 bases sitting between them. The germline CDR1 and CDR2 sequences are LGHNA and YNFKEQ. This CDR3 is built from 13 residues. CDR3 nucleotides: TGTGCCAGCAGCCAACGCAGGGAGCCTGAAGCTTTCTTT. Protein sequence: CASSQRREPEAFF.

This clonotype came up many times. The CDR3 sequence is CASSLTRNTEAFF. The CDR3 coding sequence is TGTGCCAGCAGCTTAACTCGGAACACTGAAGCTTTCTTT. This rearrangement joins TRBV7-3 to TRBJ1-1, with D unclear. The CDR3 loop spans 13 amino acids. The V gene's germline CDR1 is SGHTA and CDR2 FQGTGA. V was cut by 0 bases and J by 1 base, with 3 bases left in between.

The sample holds many counts of this clonotype. The rearrangement links TRBV29-1 to TRBJ2-1; 10 bases are a match to TRBD2. This CDR3 region has 13 residues. V was clipped by 4 bases and J by 7 bases; unmatched bases: 4. Germline V gives CDR1 SQVTM, CDR2 ANQGSEA. CDR3 nucleotides: TGCAGCGTTGCTAAGCGGGAGGGGAATGAGCAGTTCTTC. Translation: CSVAKREGNEQFF.

V usage is TRBV2 and J usage is TRBJ2-4; D may be TRBD1 or TRBD2 (6 bases each). This CDR3 has 14 amino acids. CDR1 and CDR2 (germline): SNHLY, FYNNEI. V lost 10 bases to trimming and J lost 0 bases, with 13 bases between them. The CDR3: CATGAIGAKNIQYF. The CDR3 DNA follows: TGTGCCACGGGGGCCATCGGAGCCAAAAACATTCAGTACTTC.

The sample holds many counts of this clonotype. V usage is TRBV5-1 and J usage is TRBJ2-1, with 9 bases aligning to TRBD2. There are 14 residues in the CDR3. The germline V gene encodes CDR1 SGHRS and CDR2 YFSETQ. Trimming cost V 8 bases and J 3 bases; bases outside gene matches: 6. The chain's CDR3 is CASHSSGNYNEQFF. CDR3 sequence (DNA): TGCGCCAGTCACTCTAGCGGGAACTACAATGAGCAGTTCTTC. Based on the CDR3 plus reference TRBV5-1 and TRBJ2-1, the full variable domain is KAGVTQTPRYLIKTRGQQVTLSCSPISGHRSVSWYQQTPGQGLQFLFEYFSETQRNKGNFPGRFSGRQFSNSRSEMNVSTLELGDSALYLCASHSSGNYNEQFFGPGTRLTVL.

This clonotype came up many times. CDR3 DNA: TGTGCCAGCAGCTTGGGACAGGGTAGAGGTGGCTACACCTTC. It codes for CASSLGQGRGGYTF. The chain has TRBV7-2 and TRBJ1-2; 9 bases line up with TRBD1. CDR1 is SGHTA and CDR2 is FQGNSA in the germline V gene. The CDR3 runs to 14 residues. With 3 bases clipped from V and 7 bases from J, the junction kept 6 bases outside the gene matches. Combining the CDR3 with reference TRBV7-2 and TRBJ1-2 gives the whole variable domain GAGVSQSPSNKVTEKGKDVELRCDPISGHTALYWYRQSLGQGLEFLIYFQGNSAPDKSGLPSDRFSAERTGGSVSTLTIQRTQQEDSAVYLCASSLGQGRGGYTFGSGTRLTVV.

This clonotype was observed many times. The V call is TRBV2, the J call TRBJ2-1, with D uncertain. This CDR3 has 12 amino acids. Trimming shortened V by 2 bases and J by 7 bases, and 6 bases separated the two germline ends. Germline CDR1 reads SNHLY; CDR2 reads FYNNEI. In DNA form, the CDR3 reads TGTGCCAGCAGTGAAAAGGAGAATGAGCAGTTCTTC. This encodes CASSEKENEQFF.

As regards this clonotype: A clone one base away is much larger, so this may be a read error. This chain links TRBV27 with TRBJ2-7; perhaps TRBD2 as D (5 bases). TRBJ2-1 explains the end of the DNA better; the J call may be wrong. CDR3 size: 15 residues. Germline-derived CDR1 and CDR2 are MNHEY and SMNVEV (reference sequence). The CDR3 DNA is TGTGCCAGCACCCCGGCGGGCGGTAACCCCTACGAGCAGTTCTTC. Translated, it gives CASTPAGGNPYEQFF.

The chain uses TRBV2 and TRBJ1-4; no reliable D call. Trimming cost V 8 bases and J 4 bases, with 23 bases left between them. The germline gives CDR1 SNHLY, CDR2 FYNNEI. CDR3 length equals 17 residues. The CDR3 loop is CASSLEKEAALNEKLFF. CDR3 nucleotide sequence: TGTGCCAGCTCGCTTGAAAAGGAGGCAGCGCTTAATGAAAAACTGTTTTTT.

This clonotype occurred many times. This chain links TRBV7-9 with TRBJ2-3; 8 nucleotides align to TRBD1. V trimming: 5 bases; J trimming: 3 bases; junction bases outside the gene matches: 7. The germline V gene encodes CDR1 SEHNR and CDR2 FQNEAQ (reference sequence). This CDR3 has 15 residues. CDR3 region: CASSRRTGTTDTQYF. As DNA, the CDR3 is TGTGCCAGCAGCCGGAGGACAGGGACTACAGATACGCAGTATTTT.

The chain joins TRBV12-3 or TRBV12-4 to TRBJ1-1, with a possible D match to TRBD1 (5 bases). V was pared by 5 bases and J by 8 bases, with 15 bases between. The CDR3 length is 13 residues. The CDR3 DNA reads as TGTGCCAGCAGTCAAGAGGGGCCTACCGAAGCTTTCTTT. It encodes CASSQEGPTEAFF.

Only a few counts were recorded for this clonotype. The J gene is TRBJ2-3, the V gene TRBV5-1, with D possibly being TRBD2 (6 bases). Germline assignment: CDR1 SGHRS and CDR2 YFSETQ. The V end lost 6 bases, the J end lost 0 bases, and 23 bases lay between the germline ends. This CDR3 comprises 18 residues. CDR3 protein: CASNGEGGKSSSTDTQYF. In DNA form, the CDR3 reads TGCGCCAGCAACGGGGAAGGCGGGAAGTCCTCTAGCACAGATACGCAGTATTTT.

This clonotype was counted a few times. J is TRBJ1-1 and V is TRBV3-1; 7 bases are shared with TRBD1. J gave up 6 bases and V 8 bases, and 9 bases lay outside the gene matches. Germline CDR1 LGHDT, CDR2 YNNKEL (reference sequence). This CDR3 spans 13 amino acids. This chain's CDR3 is CASGPDRVAEAFF. The CDR3 nucleotides read TGTGCCAGCGGCCCCGACAGGGTGGCTGAAGCTTTCTTT.

This clonotype occurred a few times. This chain joins TRBV6-1 and TRBJ2-3; D unclear. The V and J ends lost 2 bases and 3 bases respectively, with 12 bases between them. The CDR3 covers 15 residues. The germline V gene has CDR1 MNHNS and CDR2 SASEGT. The CDR3 is CASSERSSRTDTQYF. The CDR3 nucleotides are TGTGCCAGCAGTGAACGATCATCGAGGACAGATACGCAGTATTTT.

V is TRBV18 and J is TRBJ2-7; TRBD1 matches 7 bases. This CDR3 is built from 14 residues. Looked up from germline, CDR1 is KGHSH and CDR2 is LQKENI. The V and J ends lost 3 bases and 4 bases, in that order; junction bases with no gene match: 6. This CDR3 reads CASSPATGEYEQYF. The CDR3 DNA reads as TGTGCCAGCTCACCTGCTACAGGGGAGTACGAGCAGTACTTC.